The 17 T cell receptor beta chains presented below share a single source sample, sequenced in a study of Graves' ophthalmopathy and Graves' hyperthyroidism. The authors amplified TCR beta CDR3 regions from RNA transcripts. Amplification began with first-round RT-PCR using HTBI primers, then second-round multiplex PCR was performed. Each CDR3 protein is one row after TCRdb ran MiXCR on the multiplex PCR reads. The data hold 660,000 or so distinct CDR3 sequences, with about 41% observed a single time. Sequenced input: peripheral blood. The receptor source for this set is an adult man with Graves' ophthalmopathy.

This clonotype occurred many times. The CDR3 loop is CASGRPGELFF. The CDR3 DNA follows: TGTGCCAGCGGGCGACCCGGGGAGCTGTTTTTT. The chain has TRBV6-6 and TRBJ2-2, with D hard to call. CDR3 length: 11 amino acids. V shed 8 bases and J shed 6 bases, with 7 bases lying between them. CDR1 is MNHNY and CDR2 is SVGAGI in the germline V gene (reference sequence).

The genes are TRBV19 and TRBJ2-7; 10 bases align to TRBD2. The J call is uncertain, as TRBJ2-1 better fits the DNA end. CDR1 LNHDA and CDR2 SQIVND come from the germline V gene (reference sequence). This CDR3 spans 13 amino acids. The CDR3 is CASSTGLAIEQFF. As DNA, the CDR3 is TGTGCCAGTAGTACGGGACTAGCGATTGAGCAGTTCTTC.

This clonotype appeared many times. V is TRBV20-1 and J is TRBJ1-5, with 9 bases that match TRBD1. There are 17 residues in the CDR3. Per germline, CDR1 DFQATT and CDR2 SNEGSKA (reference sequence). The J segment lost 4 bases and the V segment lost 3 bases, leaving 13 bases of the junction unmatched. The CDR3 reads CSASARRGTGINQPQHF. The CDR3 coding sequence is TGCAGTGCTAGTGCGCGCAGGGGGACAGGGATTAATCAGCCCCAGCATTTT.

The chain uses TRBV19 and TRBJ2-6; tentative D call: TRBD2 (6 bases). The CDR3 is made up of 14 amino acids. Deletions cut 10 bases from V and 0 bases from J, with 10 bases between. The germline gives CDR1 LNHDA, CDR2 SQIVND (reference sequence). The CDR3 spells CAKTAGSGANVLTF. The CDR3 DNA follows: TGTGCCAAGACAGCGGGCTCTGGGGCCAACGTCCTGACTTTC.

This clonotype was counted many times. The rearrangement uses TRBV2 and TRBJ1-5; TRBD1 agrees at 11 bases. CDR1 is SNHLY and CDR2 is FYNNEI in the germline V gene. V dropped 6 bases and J dropped 6; count of bases not matched to a gene: 7. The CDR3 loop spans 15 amino acids. In DNA, the CDR3 is TGTGCCAGCAGGGGTCCGGGACAGGGGGTTCAGCCCCAGCATTTT. Its protein product is CASRGPGQGVQPQHF. The entire variable domain, with the rest obtained from reference TRBV2 and TRBJ1-5, is as follows: EPEVTQTPSHQVTQMGQEVILRCVPISNHLYFYWYRQILGQKVEFLVSFYNNEISEKSEIFDDQFSVERPDGSNFTLKIRSTKLEDSAMYFCASRGPGQGVQPQHFGDGTRLSIL.

This clonotype was recorded at least ten times. This chain joins TRBV20-1 and TRBJ1-5, with TRBD1 matching 8 bases. The CDR3 is 16 amino acids. Germline lookup yields CDR1 DFQATT and CDR2 SNEGSKA (reference sequence). The junction had 8 bases not matched to a gene; V was cut back by 4 bases and J by 0 bases. The CDR3: CSATRTGLNSNQPQHF. The CDR3 coding sequence is TGCAGTGCTACAAGGACAGGGTTGAATAGCAATCAGCCCCAGCATTTT.

This clonotype was counted many times. The V and J genes are TRBV19 and TRBJ2-7, with D perhaps TRBD1 or TRBD2 (5 bases each). CDR1 is LNHDA and CDR2 is SQIVND in the germline V gene (reference sequence). V lost 3 bases and J 5 bases, leaving 11 bases between the germline ends. CDR3 length: 13 residues. CDR3 DNA sequence: TGTGCCAGTAGTATTTCCGGGGCCCACGAGCAGTACTTC. It encodes CASSISGAHEQYF. Drawing the rest from reference TRBV19 and TRBJ2-7, the complete variable domain is DGGITQSPKYLFRKEGQNVTLSCEQNLNHDAMYWYRQDPGQGLRLIYYSQIVNDFQKGDIAEGYSVSREKKESFPLTVTSAQKNPTAFYLCASSISGAHEQYFGPGTRLTVT.

As for this clonotype: At one of its ends the junction is not consistent with the germline gene, which may arise from a read error. This chain uses TRBV7-9 with TRBJ2-7; D might be TRBD2 (7 bases). The end of the DNA fits TRBJ2-5 better, so the J call may be wrong. The CDR3 contains 14 residues. Per germline, CDR1 SEHNR and CDR2 FQNEAQ (reference sequence). The CDR3: CASRAAGAPSTQYF. For the CDR3, the DNA is TGCGCCAGCAGAGCCGCGGGGGCGCCTTCGACCCAGTACTTC.

The chain links TRBV12-3 or TRBV12-4 to TRBJ1-3; 8 bases map to TRBD1. Trimming removed 5 bases from V and 9 bases from J; junction bases left unmatched: 12. The CDR3 totals 15 residues. The CDR3 sequence is CASSPGTGPVATIYF. DNA of the CDR3: TGTGCCAGCAGTCCTGGGACAGGTCCGGTTGCCACCATATATTTT.

Ten or more counts support this clonotype. The chain links TRBV7-6 to TRBJ2-6; D perhaps matches TRBD2 (5 bases). This CDR3 comprises 18 residues. V shed 4 bases and J shed 4 bases, with 20 bases lying between them. CDR1 is SGHVS, CDR2 FNYEAQ, per germline. CDR3 sequence: CASSSNGLSGRGANVLTF. The DNA of the CDR3 is TGTGCCAGCAGCTCAAACGGACTTTCAGGTCGAGGGGCCAACGTCCTGACTTTC.

This clonotype was seen a few times. The V gene is TRBV20-1, the J gene TRBJ1-2; D is possibly TRBD1 (5 bases). CDR3 length: 14 amino acids. The V end was cut by 1 base, the J end by 7 bases, with 16 bases between. Germline loops: CDR1 DFQATT, CDR2 SNEGSKA (reference sequence). This CDR3 reads CSARAGQAPGGYTF. The CDR3 region has the DNA TGCAGTGCTAGAGCCGGACAAGCCCCCGGTGGCTACACCTTC.

V and J are TRBV12-3 or TRBV12-4 and TRBJ2-7, with a possible D match to TRBD1 (5 bases). V was shortened by 2 bases and J by 8 bases, with 10 bases between the two germline ends. The CDR3 covers 12 residues. Here the CDR3 DNA reads TGTGCCAGCAGTTTAAAAGGGGTGAAGCAGTACTTC. As protein: CASSLKGVKQYF.

The chain has TRBV9 and TRBJ2-7; 7 bases line up with TRBD2. Germline values: CDR1 SGDLS, CDR2 YYNGEE. This CDR3 is 14 amino acids long. V lost 3 bases, J lost 6 bases, and 9 bases stayed unmatched. The CDR3 DNA follows: TGTGCCAGCAGCGCCAGCGGGGCGGTGGCCGAGCAGTACTTC. Encoded protein: CASSASGAVAEQYF.

V is TRBV20-1 and J is TRBJ1-3, with unresolved D. The CDR3 is made up of 14 amino acids. Trimming shortened V by 3 bases and J by 0 bases, and 9 bases separated the two germline ends. CDR1 is DFQATT and CDR2 is SNEGSKA in the germline V gene (reference sequence). This chain's CDR3 is CSARVLSSGNTIYF. CDR3 coding DNA: TGCAGTGCTAGGGTACTGAGCTCTGGAAACACCATATATTTT.

The V and J genes are TRBV7-2 and TRBJ2-3; 9 bases line up with TRBD1. The CDR3 totals 15 residues. Germline loops: CDR1 SGHTA, CDR2 FQGNSA. J lost 6 bases, V lost 8 bases, and 12 bases had no gene match. The CDR3 coding sequence is TGTGCCAGCCGCCCCCCCGGGACAGGGCAGGATACGCAGTATTTT. It translates to CASRPPGTGQDTQYF.

Concerning this clonotype: This may be a read error, as it is one base from a much larger clone. The chain links TRBV9 to TRBJ2-5; D possibly corresponds to TRBD2 (5 bases). From germline, CDR1 is SGDLS and CDR2 YYNGEE. The CDR3 extends over 13 amino acids. Trimming stripped 0 bases from V and 9 bases from J, with 12 bases between. The CDR3 sequence is CASSVGLMEAQYF. CDR3 sequence (DNA): TGTGCCAGCAGCGTAGGACTAATGGAGGCCCAGTACTTC.

This clonotype has a count of ten or more. The J gene is TRBJ1-2, the V gene TRBV25-1; no firm D call. Trimming took off 7 bases at V and 3 bases at J, with 9 bases between the two ends. Germline V gene sequence: CDR1 MGHDK, CDR2 SYGVNS. The CDR3 has 12 amino acids. CDR3: CASMVDYYGYTF. The CDR3 coding sequence is TGTGCCAGCATGGTAGATTACTATGGCTACACCTTC.